This T cell receptor (beta chain) was identified in a study of blood T cell repertoires in COVID-19. Study-level background: COVID-19 samples collected from the United States, Italy and Spain covered acute and convalescent phases. Sources were T cells, B-cell-depleted T cells, or PBMCs; the material itself was cDNA or gDNA.

In the original workflow: Estimated nucleated cell counts came from reference gene primer amplification. Data came from immunoSEQ multiplex PCR; TCRdb stores just in-frame clones and leaves some out. V and J calls and clone size come straight from that table; D and trimming were deduced from the DNA. The repertoire has 300,000 to 350,000 clones, roughly 90% of them found once; the top ten carry 2.5% to 3.5%. Patients from Seattle were sampled longitudinally, starting during active infection. The germline V gene has CDR1 MNHEY and CDR2 SMNVEV (reference sequence). This CDR3 spans 16 amino acids. Trimming shortened V by 2 bases and J by 7 bases, and 15 bases separated the two germline ends.

The V gene is TRBV27, the J gene TRBJ1-6; D perhaps matches TRBD1 (6 bases). What was sequenced was peripheral blood. This clonotype originated in a woman in her thirties with COVID-19, enrolled during active disease. In nucleotides, the CDR3 is TGTGCCAGCAGTTTAGTACGGACAGACAAAAATTCACCCCTCCACTTT. This sequence encodes CASSLVRTDKNSPLHF.